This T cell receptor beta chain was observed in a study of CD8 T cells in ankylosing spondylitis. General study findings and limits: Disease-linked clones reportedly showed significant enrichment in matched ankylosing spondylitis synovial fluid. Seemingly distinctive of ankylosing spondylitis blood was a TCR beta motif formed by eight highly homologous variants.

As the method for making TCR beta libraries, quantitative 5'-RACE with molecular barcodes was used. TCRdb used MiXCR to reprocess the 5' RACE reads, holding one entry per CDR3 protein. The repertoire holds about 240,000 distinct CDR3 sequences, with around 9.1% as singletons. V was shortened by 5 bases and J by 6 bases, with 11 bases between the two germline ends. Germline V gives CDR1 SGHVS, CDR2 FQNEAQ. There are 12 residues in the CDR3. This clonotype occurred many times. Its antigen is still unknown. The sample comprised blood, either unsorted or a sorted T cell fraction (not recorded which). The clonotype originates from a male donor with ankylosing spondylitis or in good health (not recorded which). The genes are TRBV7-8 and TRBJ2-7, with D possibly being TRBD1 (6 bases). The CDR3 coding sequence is TGTGCCAGCAGCAGTACAGGGATCGAGCAGTACTTC. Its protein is CASSSTGIEQYF.